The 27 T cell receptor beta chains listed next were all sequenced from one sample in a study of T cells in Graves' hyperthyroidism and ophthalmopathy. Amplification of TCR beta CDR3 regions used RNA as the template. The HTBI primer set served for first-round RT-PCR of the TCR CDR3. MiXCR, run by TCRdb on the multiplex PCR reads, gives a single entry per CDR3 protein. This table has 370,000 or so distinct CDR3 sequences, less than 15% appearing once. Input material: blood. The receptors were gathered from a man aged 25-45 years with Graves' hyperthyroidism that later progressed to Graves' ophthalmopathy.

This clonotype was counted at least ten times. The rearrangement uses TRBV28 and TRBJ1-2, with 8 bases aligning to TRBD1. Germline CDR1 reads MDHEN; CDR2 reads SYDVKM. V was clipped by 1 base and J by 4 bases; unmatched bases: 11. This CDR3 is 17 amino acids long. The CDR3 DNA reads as TGTGCCAGCAGTTTATTACCAGGGGGCGCTGGGTTCTATGGCTACACCTTC. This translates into CASSLLPGGAGFYGYTF.

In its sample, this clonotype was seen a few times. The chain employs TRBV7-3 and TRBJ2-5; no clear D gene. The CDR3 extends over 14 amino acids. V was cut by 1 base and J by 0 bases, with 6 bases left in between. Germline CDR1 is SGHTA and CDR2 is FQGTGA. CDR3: CASSLISYQETQYF. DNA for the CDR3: TGTGCCAGCAGCTTAATTTCATACCAAGAGACCCAGTACTTC.

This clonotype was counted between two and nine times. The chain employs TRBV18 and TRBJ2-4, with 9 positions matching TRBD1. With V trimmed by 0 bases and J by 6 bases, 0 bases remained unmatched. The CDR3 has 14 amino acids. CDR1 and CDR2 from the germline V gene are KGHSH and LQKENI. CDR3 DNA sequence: TGTGCCAGCTCACCACCGGGACAGGGAAACATTCAGTACTTC. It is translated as CASSPPGQGNIQYF. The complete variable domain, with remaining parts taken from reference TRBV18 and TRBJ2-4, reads NAGVMQNPRHLVRRRGQEARLRCSPMKGHSHVYWYRQLPEEGLKFMVYLQKENIIDESGMPKERFSAEFPKEGPSILRIQQVVRGDSAAYFCASSPPGQGNIQYFGAGTRLSVL.

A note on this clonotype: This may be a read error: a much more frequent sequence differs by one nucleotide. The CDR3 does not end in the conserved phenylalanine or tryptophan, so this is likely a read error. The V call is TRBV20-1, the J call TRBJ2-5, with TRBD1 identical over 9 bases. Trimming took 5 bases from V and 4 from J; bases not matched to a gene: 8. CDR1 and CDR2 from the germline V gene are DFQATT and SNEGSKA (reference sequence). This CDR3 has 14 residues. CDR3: CSAGGQGKVETQYL. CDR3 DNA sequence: TGCAGTGCTGGAGGACAGGGGAAGGTAGAGACCCAGTACCTC.

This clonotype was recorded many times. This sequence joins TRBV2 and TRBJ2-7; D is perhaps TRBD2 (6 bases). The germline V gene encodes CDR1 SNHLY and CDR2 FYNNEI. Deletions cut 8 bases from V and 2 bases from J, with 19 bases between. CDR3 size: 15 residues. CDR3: CASGRDGGAPYEQYF. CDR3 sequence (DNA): TGTGCCAGCGGGCGGGACGGCGGCGCGCCCTACGAGCAGTACTTC.

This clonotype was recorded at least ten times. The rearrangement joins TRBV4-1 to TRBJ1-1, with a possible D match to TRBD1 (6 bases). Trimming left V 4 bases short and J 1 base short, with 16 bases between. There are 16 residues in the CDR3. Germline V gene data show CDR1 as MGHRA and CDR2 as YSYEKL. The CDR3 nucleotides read TGCGCCAGCAGCCCCCAACCCGGACAGCCGAACACTGAAGCTTTCTTT. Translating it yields CASSPQPGQPNTEAFF.

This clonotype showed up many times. CDR3 in DNA: TGTGCCAGCAGCCGGGACGGAAGCTCCTACAATGAGCAGTTCTTC. Translated, it gives CASSRDGSSYNEQFF. The chain couples TRBV2 to TRBJ2-1; the D gene could be TRBD1 or TRBD2 (5 bases each). Germline V lookup: CDR1 SNHLY, CDR2 FYNNEI. Trimming took 6 bases from V and 0 from J, leaving 12 bases between them. This CDR3 is 15 amino acids long.

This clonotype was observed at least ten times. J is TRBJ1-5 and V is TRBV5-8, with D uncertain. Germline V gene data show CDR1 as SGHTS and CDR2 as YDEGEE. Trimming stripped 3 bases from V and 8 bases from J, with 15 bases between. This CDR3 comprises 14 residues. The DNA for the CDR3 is TGTGCCAGCAGCTCCCTGCAAGGTTCGGAGCCCCAGCATTTT. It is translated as CASSSLQGSEPQHF.

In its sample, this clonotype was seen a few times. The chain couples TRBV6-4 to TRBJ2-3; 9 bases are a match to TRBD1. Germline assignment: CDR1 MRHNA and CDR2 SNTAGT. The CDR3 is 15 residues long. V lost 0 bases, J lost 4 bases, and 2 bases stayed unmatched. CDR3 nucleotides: TGTGCCAGCAGTGACTCGACAGGGGGTGCAGATACGCAGTATTTT. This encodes CASSDSTGGADTQYF.

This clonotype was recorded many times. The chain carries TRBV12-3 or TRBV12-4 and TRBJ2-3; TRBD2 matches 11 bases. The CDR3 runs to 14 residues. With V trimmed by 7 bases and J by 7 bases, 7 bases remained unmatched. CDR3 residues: CASTVAGGLNTQYF. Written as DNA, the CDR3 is TGTGCCAGCACCGTAGCGGGGGGGCTGAATACGCAGTATTTT.

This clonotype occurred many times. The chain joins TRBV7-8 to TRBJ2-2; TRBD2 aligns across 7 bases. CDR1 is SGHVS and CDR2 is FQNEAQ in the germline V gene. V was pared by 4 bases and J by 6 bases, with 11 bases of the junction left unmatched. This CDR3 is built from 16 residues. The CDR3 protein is CASSWGGGGFPGELFF. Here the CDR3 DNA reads TGTGCCAGCAGCTGGGGCGGCGGGGGATTTCCCGGGGAGCTGTTTTTT. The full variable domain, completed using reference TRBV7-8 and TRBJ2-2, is GAGVSQSPRYKVAKRGQDVALRCDPISGHVSLFWYQQALGQGPEFLTYFQNEAQLDKSGLPSDRFFAERPEGSVSTLKIQRTQQEDSAVYLCASSWGGGGFPGELFFGEGSRLTVL.

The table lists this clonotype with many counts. DNA for the CDR3: TGTGCCAGCAGCTACTCGTGGTCCCAAGAGACCCAGTACTTC. It specifies CASSYSWSQETQYF. The V call is TRBV5-5, the J call TRBJ2-5; D not resolved. The germline CDR1 and CDR2 sequences are SGHKS and YYEKEE (reference sequence). The CDR3 covers 14 residues. V was cut by 3 bases and J by 1 base, with 10 bases left in between.

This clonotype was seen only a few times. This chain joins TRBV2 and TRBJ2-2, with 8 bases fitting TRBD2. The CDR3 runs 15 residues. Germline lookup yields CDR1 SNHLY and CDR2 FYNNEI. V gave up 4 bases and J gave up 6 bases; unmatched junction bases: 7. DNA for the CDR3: TGTGCCAGCAGTGCAGGGCACGGGAGGGCCGGGGAGCTGTTTTTT. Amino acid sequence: CASSAGHGRAGELFF.

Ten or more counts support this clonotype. In DNA form, the CDR3 reads TGTGCCAGCTCACCCGTCGCTAGCGGGAGTGAGACCCAGTACTTC. Protein sequence: CASSPVASGSETQYF. The genes are TRBV18 and TRBJ2-5; 10 positions agree with TRBD2. V trimming: 3 bases; J trimming: 5 bases; junction bases outside the gene matches: 6. Per the germline V gene, CDR1 is KGHSH and CDR2 is LQKENI. CDR3 length: 15 residues.

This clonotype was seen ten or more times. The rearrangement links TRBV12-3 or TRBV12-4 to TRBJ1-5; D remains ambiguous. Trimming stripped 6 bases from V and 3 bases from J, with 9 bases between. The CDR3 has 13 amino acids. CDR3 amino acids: CASRLRNNQPQHF. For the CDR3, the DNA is TGTGCCAGCAGGCTCAGGAACAATCAGCCCCAGCATTTT.

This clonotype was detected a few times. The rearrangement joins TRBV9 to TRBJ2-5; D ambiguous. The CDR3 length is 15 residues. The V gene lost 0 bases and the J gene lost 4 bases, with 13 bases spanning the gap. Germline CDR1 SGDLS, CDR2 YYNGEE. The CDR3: CASSVESSTGETQYF. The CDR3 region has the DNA TGTGCCAGCAGCGTAGAGAGTTCGACCGGAGAGACCCAGTACTTC.

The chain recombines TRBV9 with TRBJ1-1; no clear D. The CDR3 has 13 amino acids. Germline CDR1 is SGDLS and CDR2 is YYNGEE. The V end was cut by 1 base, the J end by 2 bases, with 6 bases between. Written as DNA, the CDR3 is TGTGCCAGCAGCGTAAAGCTAAACACTGAAGCTTTCTTT. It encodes CASSVKLNTEAFF.

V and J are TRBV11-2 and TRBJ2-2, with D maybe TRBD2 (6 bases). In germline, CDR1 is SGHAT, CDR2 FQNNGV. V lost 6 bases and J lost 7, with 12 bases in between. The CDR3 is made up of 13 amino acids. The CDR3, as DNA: TGTGCCAGCAGTGGGGGGTCGGGCGGGGAGCTGTTTTTT. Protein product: CASSGGSGGELFF. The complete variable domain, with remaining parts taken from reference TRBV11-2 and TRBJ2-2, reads EAGVAQSPRYKIIEKRQSVAFWCNPISGHATLYWYQQILGQGPKLLIQFQNNGVVDDSQLPKDRFSAERLKGVDSTLKIQPAKLEDSAVYLCASSGGSGGELFFGEGSRLTVL.

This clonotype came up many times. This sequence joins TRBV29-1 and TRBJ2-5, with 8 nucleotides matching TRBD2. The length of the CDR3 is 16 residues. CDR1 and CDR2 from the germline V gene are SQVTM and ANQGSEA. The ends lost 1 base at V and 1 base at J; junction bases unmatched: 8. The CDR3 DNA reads TGCAGCGTTGAAGGGTGGGGCGGGGGGCCCCAAGAGACCCAGTACTTC. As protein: CSVEGWGGGPQETQYF.

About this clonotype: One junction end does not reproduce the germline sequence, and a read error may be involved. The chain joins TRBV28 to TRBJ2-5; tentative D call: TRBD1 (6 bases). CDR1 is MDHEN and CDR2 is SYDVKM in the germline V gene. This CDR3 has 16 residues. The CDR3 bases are TGTGCCTGCAGTTTTCCCGGGACACCAAACAAAGAGACCCAGTACTTC. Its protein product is CACSFPGTPNKETQYF.

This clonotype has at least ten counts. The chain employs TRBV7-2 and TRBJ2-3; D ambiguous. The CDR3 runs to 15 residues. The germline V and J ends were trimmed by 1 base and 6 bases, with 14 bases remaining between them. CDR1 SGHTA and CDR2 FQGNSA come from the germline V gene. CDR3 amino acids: CASSLVRLKKDTQYF. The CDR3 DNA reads TGTGCCAGCAGCTTAGTGCGGCTAAAAAAGGATACGCAGTATTTT.

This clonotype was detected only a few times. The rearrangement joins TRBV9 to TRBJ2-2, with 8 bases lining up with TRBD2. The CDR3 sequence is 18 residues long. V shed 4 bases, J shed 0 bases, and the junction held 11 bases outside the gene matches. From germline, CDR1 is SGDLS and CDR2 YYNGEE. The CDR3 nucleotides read TGTGCCAGCAGCAAACGACTAAGCGGGGGCGCGAACACCGGGGAGCTGTTTTTT. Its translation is CASSKRLSGGANTGELFF.

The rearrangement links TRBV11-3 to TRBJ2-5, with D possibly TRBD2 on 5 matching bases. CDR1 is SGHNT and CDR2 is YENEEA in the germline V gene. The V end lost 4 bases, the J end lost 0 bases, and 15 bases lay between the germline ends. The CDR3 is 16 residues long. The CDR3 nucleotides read TGTGCCAGCAGCTCACCACTAGGGAACAACCAAGAGACCCAGTACTTC. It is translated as CASSSPLGNNQETQYF.

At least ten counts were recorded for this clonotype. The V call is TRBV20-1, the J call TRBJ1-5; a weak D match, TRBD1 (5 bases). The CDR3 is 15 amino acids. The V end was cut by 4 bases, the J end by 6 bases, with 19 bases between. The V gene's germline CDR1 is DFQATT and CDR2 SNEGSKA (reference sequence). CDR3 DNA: TGCAGTGCTACTGGCGGTCAGGGAGGTCGTCAGCCCCAGCATTTT. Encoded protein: CSATGGQGGRQPQHF.

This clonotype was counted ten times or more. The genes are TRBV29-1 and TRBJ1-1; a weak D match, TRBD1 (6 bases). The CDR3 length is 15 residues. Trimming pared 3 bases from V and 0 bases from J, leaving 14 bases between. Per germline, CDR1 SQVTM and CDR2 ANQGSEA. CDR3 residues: CSVEGGGALNTEAFF. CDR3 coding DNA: TGCAGCGTTGAGGGGGGGGGCGCGTTGAACACTGAAGCTTTCTTT.

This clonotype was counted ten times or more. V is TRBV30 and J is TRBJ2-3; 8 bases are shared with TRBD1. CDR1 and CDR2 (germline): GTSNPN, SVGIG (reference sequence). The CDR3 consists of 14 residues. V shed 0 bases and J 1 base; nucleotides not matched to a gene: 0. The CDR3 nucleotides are TGTGCCTGGAGTGTGGGACAGGGCACAGATACGCAGTATTTT. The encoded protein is CAWSVGQGTDTQYF.

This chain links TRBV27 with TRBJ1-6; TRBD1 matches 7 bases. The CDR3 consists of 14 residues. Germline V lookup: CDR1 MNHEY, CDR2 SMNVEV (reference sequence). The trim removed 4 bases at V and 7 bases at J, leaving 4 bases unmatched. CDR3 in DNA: TGTGCCAGCAGTTCACGGACAGGAAATTCACCCCTCCACTTT. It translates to CASSSRTGNSPLHF.